This T cell receptor (beta chain) comes out of a study of blood T cell repertoires in COVID-19 (dated by TCRdb to 2019 to 2021). About the full investigation: Collaborator samples came from the United States, Italy and Spain and covered acute and convalescent phases of COVID-19. A de-identified subject ID, COVID-19 status, age in years and sex were almost always included in the sample metadata. Subjects who had been exposed to COVID-19, were actively infected with it, or had recovered from it provided the deeply sampled blood TCRbeta repertoires that made up the dataset. A freely available public database, intended as a resource for researchers studying the immune response to SARS-CoV-2, is where the repertoires were released. Samples were obtained from the ongoing ImmuneRACE study (first 160 participants) and from some 1,300 subjects provided by 6 global collaborators. The material from the prospective study consisted of cDNA or gDNA derived from T cells, B-cell-depleted T cells, or PBMCs. Where available, HLA class I and class II types were obtained from metadata supplied by the sample provider rather than from assay-based typing.

Per the germline V gene, MGHRA is the CDR1 and YSYEKL is the CDR2. Including cysteine and phenylalanine, the CDR3 has 17 amino acids. Only the CDR3 portion is preserved as DNA: 51 bases, with reading frame beginning at the first base. The germline V end is reduced by 0 bases and the J end by 10 bases; junction bases left unmatched: 10. The immunoSEQ Assay, a bias-controlled multiplex PCR, was used to amplify TCRbeta CDR3 regions from genomic DNA. The source study handled its data this way. The number of nucleated cells in each sample was estimated from the amplification of reference gene primers within the assay. To quantify the absolute abundance of each unique TCRbeta CDR3 rearrangement, sequence reads were collapsed and filtered. For each sample, productive Simpson clonality was calculated as the square root of Simpson's diversity index across productive rearrangements. The table was pulled from immuneACCESS by TCRdb, which kept in-frame rearrangements only. Such tables lose some clones; where checked, under half of the loss comes from unresolved V genes, and the rest has no known cause. That table gives V, J and clone size, and the DNA gave D and trimming. In all, the sample holds around 250,000 clones, and about 87% of those were seen once. Approximately 3.4% of the sample is held by the ten biggest clonotypes.

Enrolling through a virtual design, the prospective study's participants ranged in age from roughly 18 to 89 years and lived across about two dozen United States geographic areas. To assign participants to cohorts, the prospective study relied on clinical history that participants themselves reported in a screening survey and a study questionnaire. A participant counted as exposed if, within 2 weeks of entering the study, that participant had been in contact with someone who had a PCR-confirmed or clinician-diagnosed COVID-19 case. Each participant in the prospective study had whole blood, serum and a nasopharyngeal or oropharyngeal swab collected by mobile phlebotomists. Prospective study participants could optionally give additional blood draws and questionnaires over an approximately 2-month period. Blood samples from the prospective study were shipped frozen or at room temperature prior to DNA extraction.

Points on this clone: Its antigen is currently not known. Base qualities are not provided; no much larger clone lies one nucleotide away.

Overall study outcomes, separate from this receptor: The amount of clinical and demographic metadata varied by source and participant and was provided uncurated.

In this chain, TRBV4-1 is recombined with TRBJ1-6, with 9 bases matching TRBD1. What was sequenced was PBMCs or T cells enriched from blood (not recorded which). The sequence came from a woman aged 40 to 50 who had been exposed to COVID-19. CDR3 region: CASSQDYTGGAGSPLHF. The sequenced DNA: TGCGCCAGCAGCCAAGATTACACAGGGGGCGCGGGGTCACCCCTCCACTTT.